This TCR beta chain was captured in a study of T cell clonotyping in hematopoietic cell transplantation. General observations from the study: Without cell sorting, CD4 versus CD8 contributions remain unresolved.

V lost 2 bases and J 2 bases, leaving 6 bases between the germline ends. Germline values: CDR1 MNHEY, CDR2 SMNVEV (reference sequence). The CDR3 has 13 residues. Time point described: recipient sample about 28 days before transplant, after cytoreduction. Worth noting for this clone: Its specificity is unknown.

Assay: immunoSEQ multiplex PCR; the TCRdb copy retains only in-frame clones and omits some. The data contain tens of thousands of clones, more than 65% of them singletons. The sequence came from a woman aged 60 to 75 with acute myeloid leukemia. Some clones in this sample may be carry-over from other donors' samples. V is TRBV27 and J is TRBJ2-5, with no clear D. The specimen was peripheral blood mononuclear cells, collected before stem cell transplant. Written as DNA, the CDR3 is TGTGCCAGCAGTTTAAGGACGCAAGAGACCCAGTACTTC. Translating gives CASSLRTQETQYF.